This TCR beta chain is drawn from a study of T cell responses to AZD1222 COVID-19 vaccine. Findings of the study overall: Donors in the cohort were predominantly white British and more often female, and clonal diversity was possibly underestimated. Repertoire sampling happened only post peak T cell response.

Sequenced by immunoSEQ multiplex PCR; TCRdb stores in-frame clones only, minus some. The table includes 140,000 or so clones, around 91% detected once. V was pared by 3 bases and J by 0 bases, with 9 bases between. Germline CDR1 reads SGDLS; CDR2 reads YYNGEE. This CDR3 is built from 14 residues. The table lists this clone with a count of one. The target antigen is unknown. The TCR originated in an adult in good health. The specimen was peripheral blood, collected on day 0 of AZD1222 vaccination. This chain joins TRBV9 and TRBJ1-2; D remains ambiguous. CDR3 sequence (DNA): TGTGCCAGCAGCGAACGACAAGCTAACTATGGCTACACCTTC. It translates to CASSERQANYGYTF.